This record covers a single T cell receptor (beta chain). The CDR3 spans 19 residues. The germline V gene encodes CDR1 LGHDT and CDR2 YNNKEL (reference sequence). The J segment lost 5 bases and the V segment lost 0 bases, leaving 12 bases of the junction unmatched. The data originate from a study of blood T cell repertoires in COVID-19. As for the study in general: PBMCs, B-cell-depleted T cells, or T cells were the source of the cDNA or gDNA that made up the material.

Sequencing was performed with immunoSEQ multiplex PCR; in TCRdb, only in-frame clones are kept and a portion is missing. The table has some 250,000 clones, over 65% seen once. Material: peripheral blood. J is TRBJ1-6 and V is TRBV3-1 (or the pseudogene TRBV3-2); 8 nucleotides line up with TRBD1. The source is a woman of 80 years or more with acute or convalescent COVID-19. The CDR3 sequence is CASSQDFAPQGADNSPLHF. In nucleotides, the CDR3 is TGTGCCAGCAGCCAAGATTTTGCGCCCCAGGGGGCTGATAATTCACCCCTCCACTTT.